This record covers a single T cell receptor (beta chain). The sample is drawn from a study of identical twins. The donor group consisted entirely of healthy Caucasians. MiXCR, applied by TCRdb to the 5' RACE reads, yields one record per CDR3 protein. This table holds about 900,000 distinct CDR3 sequences, roughly an eighth found once. This CDR3 is built from 14 residues. Losses at the gene ends were 6 bases for V and 7 bases for J; bases not matched to a gene: 12. Germline CDR1 SNHLY, CDR2 FYNNEI. These same data were also listed under a study on yellow fever vaccine responses in identical twins. From that paper: Twins reportedly showed a vaccine T cell response that seemed partly convergent and partly personalized.

The chain is built from TRBV2 and TRBJ2-7; TRBD1 agrees at 7 bases. The receptor's source is a woman in her late teens or twenties in good health. Sequencing was performed on PBMCs. The CDR3 nucleotides read TGTGCCAGCAGGGCCGGGACAGAGGCCTGGGAGCAGTACTTC. Translating it yields CASRAGTEAWEQYF.